The entry that follows covers one TCR beta chain sequence. Its antigen is not identified. The junction differs from germline at one of its ends, possibly a read error. The identical CDR3 is also encoded by other nucleotide sequences in the sample. CDR3 length: 13 residues. Germline V gene lookup returns CDR1 SEHNR and CDR2 FQNEAQ (reference sequence). The data are from a study of cytomegalovirus exposure and HLA in healthy donors. Study findings and constraints: In an earlier analysis, in approximately 570 donors, most V segments appeared productive either ~90% or ~30% of the time.

Vbeta (60) and Jbeta (13) primers were used in the PCR. Assay: immunoSEQ multiplex PCR; the TCRdb copy retains only in-frame clones and omits some. Of 100,000 to 150,000 clones in the sample, 75% to 85% were seen once. The receptor's source is a man between 40 and 49 years old in good health and CMV-seronegative. The specimen was PBMCs. The J gene is TRBJ2-3, the V gene TRBV7-9; D remains unclear. CDR3 DNA: TGTGCTAGCAGCTTGGGCTTCACAGATACGCAGTATTTT. Its translation is CASSLGFTDTQYF. Together with reference TRBV7-9 and TRBJ2-3, the CDR3 gives the full variable domain: DTGVSQNPRHKITKRGQNVTFRCDPISEHNRLYWYRQTLGQGPEFLTYFQNEAQLEKSRLLSDRFSAERPKGSFSTLEIQRTEQGDSAMYLCASSLGFTDTQYFGPGTRLTVL.